This T cell receptor beta chain emerged from a study of radiation and T cells in renal cell carcinoma. Germline V CDR1 and CDR2: SNHLY, FYNNEI. V lost 4 bases and J lost 1, with 17 bases in between. This CDR3 has 16 residues. Comment on this clone: What it binds is not known.

Study outcomes and limitations: Baseline intratumoral clonotype presence is unknown without pretreatment biopsies.

Regarding time point: blood 4 weeks post-SBRT, at nephrectomy. The treatment here: 15 Gy SBRT to primary tumor, nephrectomy 4 weeks later. Clear cell pathology was present in this patient's renal cell carcinoma. Sequencing was performed with immunoSEQ multiplex PCR; in TCRdb, only in-frame clones are kept and a portion is missing. The table includes 97,000 or so clones, approximately 82% detected once. The rearrangement uses TRBV2 and TRBJ2-7; D might be TRBD2 (5 bases). The specimen was blood, collected from a patient whose treatment included radiotherapy and nephrectomy. This clonotype was obtained from a man between 60 and 75 years old with renal cell carcinoma. CDR3 amino acids: CASSGKLAGGSYEQYF. The CDR3 DNA sequence: TGTGCCAGCAGTGGGAAGTTGGCGGGTGGTTCCTACGAGCAGTACTTC.